This T cell receptor (beta chain) was recorded in a study of T cell responses to AZD1222 COVID-19 vaccine. Turning to the study itself: Pooled together were second doses at about 4 or about 12 weeks. Overall study results and limits: Repertoires were collected only later (after the peak T cell response had occurred). Donors were largely white British and mainly female; clonal diversity was possibly underestimated. Spike-specific TCR breadth and depth grew following two AZD1222 doses.

V shed 2 bases and J shed 8 bases, with 12 bases lying between them. From germline, CDR1 is KGHSH and CDR2 LQKENI. The CDR3 extends over 13 amino acids. TCRdb's copy holds only in-frame clones and misses some; the assay was immunoSEQ multiplex PCR. This repertoire shows roughly 140,000 clones, approximately 88% found once; its top ten account for 2% to 2.5%. Comments on this clone: As yet, its antigen is unknown.

This clonotype originated in an adult in good health. The sample in question was peripheral blood, obtained on day 0 of AZD1222 vaccination. The chain couples TRBV18 to TRBJ1-2, with D unresolved. The CDR3 DNA follows: TGTGCCAGCTCACCAGGGCCCGAGTGGGGCTACACCTTC. Its protein product is CASSPGPEWGYTF.